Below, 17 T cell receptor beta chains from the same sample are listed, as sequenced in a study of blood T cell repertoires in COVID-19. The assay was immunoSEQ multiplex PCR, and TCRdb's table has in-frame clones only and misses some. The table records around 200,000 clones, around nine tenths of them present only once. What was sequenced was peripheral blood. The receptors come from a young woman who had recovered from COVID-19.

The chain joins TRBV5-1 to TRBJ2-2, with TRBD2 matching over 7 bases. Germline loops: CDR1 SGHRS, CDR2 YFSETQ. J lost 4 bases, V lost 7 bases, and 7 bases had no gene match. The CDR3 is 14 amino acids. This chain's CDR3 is CASSSGEITGELFF. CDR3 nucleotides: TGCGCCAGCTCTAGCGGTGAGATCACCGGGGAGCTGTTTTTT.

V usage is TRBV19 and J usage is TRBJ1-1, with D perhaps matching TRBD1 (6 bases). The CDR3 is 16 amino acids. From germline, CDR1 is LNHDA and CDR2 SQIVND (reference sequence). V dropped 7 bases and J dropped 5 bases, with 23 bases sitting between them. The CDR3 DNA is TGTGCCAGTACCACACGGGGGGCCTGGCAGGTGACTGAAGCTTTCTTT. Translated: CASTTRGAWQVTEAFF.

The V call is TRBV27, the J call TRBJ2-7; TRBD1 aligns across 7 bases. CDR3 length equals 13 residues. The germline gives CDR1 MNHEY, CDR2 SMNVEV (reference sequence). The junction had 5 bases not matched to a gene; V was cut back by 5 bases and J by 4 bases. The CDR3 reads CASSGTADYEQYF. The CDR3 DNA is TGTGCCAGCAGTGGGACAGCGGATTACGAGCAGTACTTC.

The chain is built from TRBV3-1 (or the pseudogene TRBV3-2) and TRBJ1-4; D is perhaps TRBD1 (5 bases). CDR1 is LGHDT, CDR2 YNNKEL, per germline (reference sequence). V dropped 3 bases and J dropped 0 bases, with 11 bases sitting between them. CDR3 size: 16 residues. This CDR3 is CASSHWGLATNEKLFF. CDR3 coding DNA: TGTGCCAGCAGCCACTGGGGCCTAGCAACTAATGAAAAACTGTTTTTT.

The CDR3 protein is CASKVGLGANTYGYTF. DNA for the CDR3: TGTGCCAGCAAGGTTGGTTTGGGCGCAAACACCTATGGCTACACCTTC. V usage is TRBV2 and J usage is TRBJ1-2; D is uncertain. Germline-derived CDR1 and CDR2 are SNHLY and FYNNEI. This CDR3 is 16 amino acids long. V lost 7 bases to trimming and J lost 4 bases, with 22 bases between them.

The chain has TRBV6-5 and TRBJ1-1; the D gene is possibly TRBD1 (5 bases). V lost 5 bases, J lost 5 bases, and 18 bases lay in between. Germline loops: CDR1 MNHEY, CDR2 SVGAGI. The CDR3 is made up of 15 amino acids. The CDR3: CASSRDSGGWTEAFF. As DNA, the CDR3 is TGTGCCAGCAGTAGAGACAGCGGAGGGTGGACTGAAGCTTTCTTT.

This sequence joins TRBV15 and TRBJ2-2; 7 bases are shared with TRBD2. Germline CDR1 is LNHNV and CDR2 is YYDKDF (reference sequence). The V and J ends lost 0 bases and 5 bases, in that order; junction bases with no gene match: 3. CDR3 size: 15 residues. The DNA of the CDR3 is TGTGCCACCAGCAGAGAACGGGGAGGGACCGGGGAGCTGTTTTTT. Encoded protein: CATSRERGGTGELFF.

The CDR3 sequence is CASSQTGLPYEQYF. CDR3 in DNA: TGTGCCAGCAGCCAAACGGGACTTCCCTACGAGCAGTACTTC. The chain employs TRBV6-6 and TRBJ2-7; TRBD2 might be the D (6 bases). Deletions cut 6 bases from V and 2 bases from J, with 14 bases between. CDR3 length: 14 residues. CDR1 and CDR2 from the germline V gene are MNHNY and SVGAGI (reference sequence).

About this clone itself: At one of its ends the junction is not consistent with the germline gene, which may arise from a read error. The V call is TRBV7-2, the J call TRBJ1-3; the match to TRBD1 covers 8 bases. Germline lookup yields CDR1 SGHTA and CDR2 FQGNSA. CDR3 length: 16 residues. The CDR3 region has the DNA TGTGCCAGCAGCTTAGTCTTTGGGACAGGCCCCACCTGGATTAGTTTT. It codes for CASSLVFGTGPTWISF.

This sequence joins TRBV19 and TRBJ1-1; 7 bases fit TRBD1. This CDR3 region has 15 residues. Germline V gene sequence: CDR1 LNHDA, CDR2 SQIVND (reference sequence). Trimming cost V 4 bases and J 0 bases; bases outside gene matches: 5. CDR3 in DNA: TGTGCCAGTAGTAAGTTTGGGACAGTGAACACTGAAGCTTTCTTT. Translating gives CASSKFGTVNTEAFF.

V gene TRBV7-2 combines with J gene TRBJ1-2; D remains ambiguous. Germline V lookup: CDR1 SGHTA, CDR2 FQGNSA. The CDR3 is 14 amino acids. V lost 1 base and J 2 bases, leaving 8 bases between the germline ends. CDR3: CASSLGLENYGYTF. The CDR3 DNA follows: TGTGCCAGCAGCTTAGGATTAGAAAACTATGGCTACACCTTC. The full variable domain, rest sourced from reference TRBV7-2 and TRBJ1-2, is GAGVSQSPSNKVTEKGKDVELRCDPISGHTALYWYRQSLGQGLEFLIYFQGNSAPDKSGLPSDRFSAERTGGSVSTLTIQRTQQEDSAVYLCASSLGLENYGYTFGSGTRLTVV.

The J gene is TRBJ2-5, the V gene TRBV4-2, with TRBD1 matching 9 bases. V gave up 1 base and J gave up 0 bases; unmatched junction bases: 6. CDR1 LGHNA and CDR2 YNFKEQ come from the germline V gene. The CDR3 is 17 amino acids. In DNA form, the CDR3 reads TGTGCCAGCAGCCAAGTACAGGGGGCCGGGTACCAAGAGACCCAGTACTTC. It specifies CASSQVQGAGYQETQYF.

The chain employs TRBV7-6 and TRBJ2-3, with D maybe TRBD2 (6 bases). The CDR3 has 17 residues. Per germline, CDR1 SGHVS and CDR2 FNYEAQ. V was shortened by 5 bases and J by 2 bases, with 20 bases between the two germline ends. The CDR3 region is CASSPGRGTGLTDTQYF. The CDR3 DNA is TGTGCCAGCAGCCCAGGCAGAGGGACTGGCCTCACAGATACGCAGTATTTT.

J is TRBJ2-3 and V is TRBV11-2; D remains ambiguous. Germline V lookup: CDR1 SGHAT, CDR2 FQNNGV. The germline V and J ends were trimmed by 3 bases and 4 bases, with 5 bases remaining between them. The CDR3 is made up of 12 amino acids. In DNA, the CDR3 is TGTGCCAGCAGCTTTAGTGCAGATACGCAGTATTTT. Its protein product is CASSFSADTQYF.

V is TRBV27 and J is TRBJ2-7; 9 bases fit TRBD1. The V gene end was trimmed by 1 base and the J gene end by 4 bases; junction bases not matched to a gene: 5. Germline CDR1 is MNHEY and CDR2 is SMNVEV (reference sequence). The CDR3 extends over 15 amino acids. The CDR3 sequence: CASSLFIGQGYEQYF. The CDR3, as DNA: TGTGCCAGCAGTTTATTTATAGGACAGGGGTACGAGCAGTACTTC.

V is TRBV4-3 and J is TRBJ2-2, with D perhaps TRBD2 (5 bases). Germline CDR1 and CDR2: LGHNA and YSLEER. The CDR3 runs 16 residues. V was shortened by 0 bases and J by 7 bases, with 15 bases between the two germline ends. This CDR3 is CASSQDVHGKGGELFF. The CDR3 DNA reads TGCGCCAGCAGCCAAGACGTCCACGGGAAGGGCGGGGAGCTGTTTTTT.

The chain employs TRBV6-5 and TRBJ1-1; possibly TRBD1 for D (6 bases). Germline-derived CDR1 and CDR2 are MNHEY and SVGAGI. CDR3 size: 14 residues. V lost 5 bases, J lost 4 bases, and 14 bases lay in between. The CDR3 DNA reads TGTGCCAGCAGTCCTGGACAGCAGGCCACTGAAGCTTTCTTT. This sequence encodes CASSPGQQATEAFF.